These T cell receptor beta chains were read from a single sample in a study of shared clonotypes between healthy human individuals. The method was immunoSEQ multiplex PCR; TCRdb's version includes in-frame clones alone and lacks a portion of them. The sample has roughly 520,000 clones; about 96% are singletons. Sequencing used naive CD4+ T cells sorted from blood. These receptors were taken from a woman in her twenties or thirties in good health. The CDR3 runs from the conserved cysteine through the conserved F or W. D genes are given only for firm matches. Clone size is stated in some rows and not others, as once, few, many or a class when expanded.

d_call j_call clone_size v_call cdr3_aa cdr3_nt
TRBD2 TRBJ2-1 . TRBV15 CATSRDPPWTSGNEQFF TGTGCCACCAGCAGAGATCCCCCCTGGACTAGCGGCAATGAGCAGTTCTTC
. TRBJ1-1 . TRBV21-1 CASRCGLDTIRTEAFF TGTGCCAGCAGATGCGGTCTAGACACAATTCGCACTGAAGCTTTCTTT
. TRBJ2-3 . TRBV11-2 CASSPGVGLATTDTQYF TGTGCCAGCAGCCCCGGCGTTGGGCTAGCGACGACAGATACGCAGTATTTT
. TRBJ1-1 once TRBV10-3 CAISESSQAEAFF TGTGCCATCAGTGAGAGTTCTCAAGCTGAAGCTTTCTTT
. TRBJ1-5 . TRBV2 CASSASASGAQPQHF TGTGCCAGCAGCGCCAGCGCCTCGGGGGCGCAGCCCCAGCATTTT
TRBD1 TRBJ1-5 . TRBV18 CASSPDRARYRHQPQHF TGTGCCAGCTCACCGGACAGGGCGAGATACAGACATCAGCCCCAGCATTTT
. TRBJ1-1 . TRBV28 CASSWPTGRNTEAFF TGTGCCAGCAGTTGGCCCACCGGGAGGAACACTGAAGCTTTCTTT
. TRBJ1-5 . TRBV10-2 CASSDVLVPFNQPQHF TGCGCCAGCAGTGATGTCCTCGTGCCTTTCAATCAGCCCCAGCATTTT
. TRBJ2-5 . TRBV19 CASSMREGAETQYF TGTGCCAGTAGTATGAGAGAGGGCGCGGAGACCCAGTACTTC
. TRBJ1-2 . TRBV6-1 CASSEAPGAVYGYTF TGTGCCAGCAGTGAAGCGCCAGGGGCGGTCTATGGCTACACCTTC
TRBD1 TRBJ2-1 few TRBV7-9 CASSLAIGGYEQFF TGTGCCAGCAGCCTCGCCATAGGGGGCTATGAGCAGTTCTTC
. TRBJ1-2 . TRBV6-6 CASSFQGYGYTF TGTGCCAGCAGTTTTCAGGGCTATGGCTACACCTTC
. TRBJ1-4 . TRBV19 CASSIIENPTPGEKLFF TGTGCCAGTAGTATTATTGAAAACCCTACCCCCGGTGAAAAACTGTTTTTT
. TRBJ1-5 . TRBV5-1 CASSAGVNQPQHF TGCGCCAGCAGCGCAGGCGTTAATCAGCCCCAGCATTTT
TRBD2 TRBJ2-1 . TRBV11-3 CASSPERENEQFF TGTGCCAGCAGCCCGGAGCGGGAGAATGAGCAGTTCTTC
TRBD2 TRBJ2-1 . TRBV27 CASSLESGRARIYNEQFF TGTGCCAGCAGTTTGGAGAGCGGGAGGGCGCGAATCTACAATGAGCAGTTCTTC
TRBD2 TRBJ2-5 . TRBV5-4 CASSSGLVEKTQYF TGTGCCAGCAGCTCCGGACTAGTAGAGAAGACCCAGTACTTC
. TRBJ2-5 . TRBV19 CASSRIGGNRETQYF TGTGCCAGTAGTCGCATTGGAGGGAATAGAGAGACCCAGTACTTC
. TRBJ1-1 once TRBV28 CASGTQNRNTEAFF TGTGCCAGTGGGACTCAAAACAGGAACACTGAAGCTTTCTTT
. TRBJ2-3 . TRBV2 CASTQGTFTDTQYF TGTGCCAGCACCCAAGGGACCTTCACAGATACGCAGTATTTT
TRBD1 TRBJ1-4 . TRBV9 CASSRTGGEDEKLFF TGTGCCAGCAGTCGGACAGGGGGCGAGGATGAAAAACTGTTTTTT
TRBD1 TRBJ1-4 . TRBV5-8 CASSQGQGLATNEKLFF TGTGCCAGCAGCCAAGGACAGGGGTTGGCAACTAATGAAAAACTGTTTTTT
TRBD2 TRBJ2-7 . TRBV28 CASSFSPGLAGNEQYF TGTGCCAGCAGTTTCTCCCCGGGACTAGCGGGGAACGAGCAGTACTTC
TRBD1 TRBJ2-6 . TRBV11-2 CASSWRTGSSGANVLTF TGTGCCAGCAGCTGGAGGACAGGGAGTAGCGGGGCCAACGTCCTGACTTTC
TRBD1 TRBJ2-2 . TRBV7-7 CASSATGTDTGELFF TGTGCCAGCAGCGCGACCGGGACAGACACCGGGGAGCTGTTTTTT
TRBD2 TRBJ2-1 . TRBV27 CASSLEGLAGYNEQFF TGTGCCAGCAGTTTGGAGGGACTAGCGGGGTACAATGAGCAGTTCTTC
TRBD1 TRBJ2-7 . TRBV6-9 CASSYSRTGGSYEQYF TGTGCCAGCAGTTATTCGCGGACAGGGGGCTCCTACGAGCAGTACTTC